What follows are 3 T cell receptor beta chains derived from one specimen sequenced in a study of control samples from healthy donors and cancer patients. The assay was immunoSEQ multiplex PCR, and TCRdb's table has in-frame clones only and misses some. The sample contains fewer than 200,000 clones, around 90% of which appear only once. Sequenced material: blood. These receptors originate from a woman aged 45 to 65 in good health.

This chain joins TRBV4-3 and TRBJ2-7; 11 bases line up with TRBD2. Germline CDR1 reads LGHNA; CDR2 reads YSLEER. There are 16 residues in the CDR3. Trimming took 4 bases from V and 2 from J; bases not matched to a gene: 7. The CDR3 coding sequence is TGCGCCAGCAGCCCAACTAAACTAGCGGGAGCCTACGAGCAGTACTTC. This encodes CASSPTKLAGAYEQYF.

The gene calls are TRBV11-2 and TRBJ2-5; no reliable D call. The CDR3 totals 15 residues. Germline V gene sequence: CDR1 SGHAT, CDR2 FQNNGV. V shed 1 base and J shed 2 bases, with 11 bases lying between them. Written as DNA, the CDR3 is TGTGCCAGCAGCTTAGGGGGAATTAGGCAAGAGACCCAGTACTTC. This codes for CASSLGGIRQETQYF.

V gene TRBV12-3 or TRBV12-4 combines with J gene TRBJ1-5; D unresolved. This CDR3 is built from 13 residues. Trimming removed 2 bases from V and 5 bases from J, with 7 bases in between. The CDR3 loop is CASSLSRYQPQHF. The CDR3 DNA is TGTGCCAGCAGTTTATCCCGTTATCAGCCCCAGCATTTT.